The source of this TCR beta chain is a study of breast tumors, draining lymph nodes, adjacent tissues. A single record per CDR3 protein comes from TCRdb applying MiXCR to the multiplex PCR reads. Here the sample spans over 60,000 distinct CDR3 sequences, 40% to 55% being singletons. Many counts were recorded for this clonotype. Germline-derived CDR1 and CDR2 are DFQATT and SNEGSKA (reference sequence). The V segment lost 3 bases and the J segment 4 bases; nucleotides outside the gene matches: 5. The CDR3 has 14 residues. Sequenced material: breast tumor tissue. The source of this sequence is a female donor with breast cancer. Some clones in this sample may be carry-over from other donors' samples. The chain uses TRBV20-1 and TRBJ2-1, with 8 positions matching TRBD2. CDR3 bases: TGCAGTGCTAGGGGGGGACTAGTTTACAATGAGCAGTTCTTC. It encodes CSARGGLVYNEQFF.